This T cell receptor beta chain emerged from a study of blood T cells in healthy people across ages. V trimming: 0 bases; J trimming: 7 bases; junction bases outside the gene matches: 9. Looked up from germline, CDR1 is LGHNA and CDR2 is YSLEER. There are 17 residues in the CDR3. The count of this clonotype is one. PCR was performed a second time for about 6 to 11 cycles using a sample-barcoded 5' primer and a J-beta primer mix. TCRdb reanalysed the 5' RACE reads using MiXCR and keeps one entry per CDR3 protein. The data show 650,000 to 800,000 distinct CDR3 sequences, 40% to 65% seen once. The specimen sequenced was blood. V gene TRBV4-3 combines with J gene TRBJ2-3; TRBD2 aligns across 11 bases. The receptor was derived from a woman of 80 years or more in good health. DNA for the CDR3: TGCGCCAGCAGCCAAGATGGGGCTAGCGGGAGGCGGAATACGCAGTATTTT. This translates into CASSQDGASGRRNTQYF.